The source of this TCR beta chain is a study of beta chain features in type 1 diabetes. Study-wide findings and caveats: Patients and controls would share equally any PCR tilt toward shorter templates.

Stem cell-like memory, regulatory, central memory and naive CD4+ cells were sorted via CD45RO/CCR7/CD25/CD127/CD95/CD27. Expressed TCRB transcripts were sequenced after all isolated RNA was converted to cDNA. Generated by immunoSEQ multiplex PCR, the TCRdb table keeps only in-frame clones and is missing some. The table records about 470,000 clones, about 32% of them present only once. Germline CDR1 is MDHEN and CDR2 is SYDVKM. The CDR3 totals 16 residues. The V and J ends lost 3 bases and 5 bases, in that order; junction bases with no gene match: 8. This clone turned up a few times. As yet, its antigen is unknown.

This receptor was identified in a man aged 18 to 29 in good health. The sequenced sample consisted of naive CD4+ T cells from blood. This rearrangement joins TRBV28 to TRBJ2-3, with 10 bases aligning to TRBD1. The CDR3 DNA is TGTGCCAGCAGTTTCCTGGACAGGGGGGAAGGAGATACGCAGTATTTT. It specifies CASSFLDRGEGDTQYF.